This is a list of T cell receptor beta chains from one sample in a study of T-cell memory formation after mild COVID-19. MiXCR, applied by TCRdb to the 5' RACE reads, yields one record per CDR3 protein. This sample carries 350,000 to 500,000 distinct CDR3 sequences, about 20% of them seen once, and the ten largest clones take around a fifth. Specimen: PBMCs or a T cell subset sorted from them (not recorded which). Receptors were obtained from a man aged 18-30 years who had mild COVID-19 (a few samples of this study predate the infection). Cell type and time point are not known. CDR3s include the opening cysteine and the closing phenylalanine or tryptophan. A D gene is named only where the DNA matches it firmly. Rows may omit the clone size; those that give it use once, few, many or a size class.

clone size	V gene	J gene	D gene	CDR3 DNA	CDR3 protein
few	TRBV15	TRBJ2-1	TRBD1	TGTGCCACCAGCAGAGACTTACCGGGACAGGGGGCGCATGAGCAGTTCTTC	CATSRDLPGQGAHEQFF
few	TRBV29-1	TRBJ1-1	-	TGCAGCGGTGGACAACTGAACACTGAAGCTTTCTTT	CSGGQLNTEAFF
few	TRBV6-1	TRBJ2-3	-	TGTGCCAGCAGACTAGACACAGATACGCAGTATTTT	CASRLDTDTQYF
few	TRBV10-3	TRBJ1-5	-	TGTGCCATCAGTGGACTCAGGGCGGGCCAGCCCCAGCATTTT	CAISGLRAGQPQHF
-	TRBV7-2	TRBJ2-3	-	TGTGCCAGCAGCAAACCCGGGGGAGATACGCAGTATTTT	CASSKPGGDTQYF
few	TRBV2	TRBJ2-5	-	TGTGCCAGCAGTGGCCAGGGCCATACCCAGTACTTC	CASSGQGHTQYF
few	TRBV6-2/TRBV6-3	TRBJ2-1	TRBD1	TGTGCCAGCAGGCAGGGGGACCGGGCCTACAATGAGCAGTTCTTC	CASRQGDRAYNEQFF
few	TRBV6-5	TRBJ1-1	-	TGTGCCAGCAGTCCTGAAACGCCCCCTGAAGCTTTCTTT	CASSPETPPEAFF
few	TRBV7-7	TRBJ2-2	-	TGTGCTAGCAGCCCTCTCACAAAAGGGGCTCCCACCGGGGAGCTGTTTTTT	CASSPLTKGAPTGELFF
-	TRBV24-1	TRBJ1-5	-	TGTGCCACCAGTGGCCAGGTCAGCAATCAGCCCCAGCATTTT	CATSGQVSNQPQHF
few	TRBV12-3/TRBV12-4	TRBJ2-2	-	TGTGCCAGCCTGTATGGTGGCACCGGGGAGCTGTTTTTT	CASLYGGTGELFF
few	TRBV5-1	TRBJ2-3	TRBD1	TGCGCCAGCAGCCATGGACAGGACCAAGATACGCAGTATTTT	CASSHGQDQDTQYF
few	TRBV7-2	TRBJ2-5	-	TGTGCCAGCAGCTTGAGGCTAGCCCAAGAGACCCAGTACTTC	CASSLRLAQETQYF
few	TRBV20-1	TRBJ2-3	TRBD2	TGCAGTGCTTTAAGCGGGGAACACACAGATACGCAGTATTTT	CSALSGEHTDTQYF
-	TRBV7-2	TRBJ1-1	-	TGTGCCAGCAGCTTACGGTCGGTCGTCGCTGAAGCTTTCTTT	CASSLRSVVAEAFF
-	TRBV25-1	TRBJ1-6	TRBD1	TGTGCCAGCTCAAAGACAGGGTTATCACCCCTCCACTTT	CASSKTGLSPLHF
few	TRBV20-1	TRBJ2-7	-	TGCAGTGCTAGAGGACCGACTTCCTACGAGCAGTACTTC	CSARGPTSYEQYF
few	TRBV18	TRBJ2-3	-	TGTGCCAGCTCACCACCTCTGAGCTCGCAGTATTTT	CASSPPLSSQYF
-	TRBV5-8	TRBJ2-6	-	TGTGCCAGCAGCTTGTTCAAGGGACCCTCTGGGGCCAACGTCCTGACTTTC	CASSLFKGPSGANVLTF
-	TRBV29-1	TRBJ1-5	-	TGCAGCGTCAGGACAGATAGCAATCAGCCCCAGCATTTT	CSVRTDSNQPQHF
many	TRBV7-2	TRBJ2-7	-	TGTGCCAGCAGCCCGACAGGCTACGAGCAGTACTTC	CASSPTGYEQYF
-	TRBV20-1	TRBJ2-7	-	TGCAGTGCTAGAATCCTCGACGAGCAGTACTTC	CSARILDEQYF
many	TRBV7-2	TRBJ2-1	-	TGTGCCAGCAGCTTAGGGCTCCTTAATGAGCAGTTCTTC	CASSLGLLNEQFF
-	TRBV11-2	TRBJ2-3	-	TGTGCCAGCAGCTTGGGCCAGAGGGCGCAGTATTTT	CASSLGQRAQYF
few	TRBV6-6	TRBJ2-6	-	TGTGCCAGCAGTCCAGGCGGAAGGTCTGGGGCCAACGTCCTGACTTTC	CASSPGGRSGANVLTF
-	TRBV7-9	TRBJ2-1	TRBD1	TGTGCCAGCAGCCGTGGCGACAGGGGGCAATCAAGGTTCTTC	CASSRGDRGQSRFF
many	TRBV12-3/TRBV12-4	TRBJ2-1	TRBD1	TGTGCCAGCCACCGGGACAGTGGTGAGCAGTTCTTC	CASHRDSGEQFF
few	TRBV6-5	TRBJ1-1	-	TGTGCCAGCAGTTACGGCGGCAGCAGAGAAGCTTTCTTT	CASSYGGSREAFF
once	TRBV13	TRBJ1-1	TRBD1	TGTGCCAGCAGCTCCTGGACAGGTCGCGCTGAAGCTTTCTTT	CASSSWTGRAEAFF
few	TRBV12-3/TRBV12-4	TRBJ1-1	-	TGTGCCAGCAGTTCCCAGGGGATGAACACTGAAGCTTTCTTT	CASSSQGMNTEAFF
-	TRBV2	TRBJ2-3	-	TGTGCCAGCAATGGAGCGGGCCGCACAGATACGCAGTATTTT	CASNGAGRTDTQYF
few	TRBV5-1	TRBJ1-4	-	TGCGCCAGCAGCCTCCGGGACATCGATGAAAAACTGTTTTTT	CASSLRDIDEKLFF
-	TRBV2	TRBJ2-2	TRBD1	TGTGCCAGCAGTGACCCTACAGGGGCCGACGGGGAGCTGTTTTTT	CASSDPTGADGELFF
-	TRBV6-6	TRBJ1-1	-	TGTGCCAGCAGTTACTCGGGGGCGCGGACTGAAGCTTTCTTT	CASSYSGARTEAFF
many	TRBV24-1	TRBJ2-5	-	TGTGCCACCAGTGACTCCAGACCCGGGCATGAGACCCAGTACTTC	CATSDSRPGHETQYF
-	TRBV4-1	TRBJ2-3	-	TGCGCCAGCAGCCAAGATCGTCGGGGGCAGGGCACAGATACGCAGTATTTT	CASSQDRRGQGTDTQYF
many	TRBV20-1	TRBJ2-4	TRBD1	TGCAGTGCTAGAGGCGGACAGGGGGGACGGCTTCAGTACTTC	CSARGGQGGRLQYF
few	TRBV29-1	TRBJ2-3	TRBD1	TGCAGCGTTGGGGGGACAGTCACAGATACGCAGTATTTT	CSVGGTVTDTQYF
-	TRBV20-1	TRBJ2-5	-	TGCAGTGCCTTCAGAGACAGCAACCAAGAGACCCAGTACTTC	CSAFRDSNQETQYF
-	TRBV7-2	TRBJ1-6	-	TGTGCCAGCAGCGGGGGTTACGTGAATTCACCCCTCCACTTT	CASSGGYVNSPLHF
-	TRBV19	TRBJ2-7	-	TGTGCCAGTAGTACAGAACCCTCACCACTGGGGAGCGCGAGCTACGAGCAGTACTTC	CASSTEPSPLGSASYEQYF
few	TRBV20-1	TRBJ2-4	TRBD2	TGCAGTGCAAGGACTAGGGGCAGGGACATTCAGTACTTC	CSARTRGRDIQYF
-	TRBV7-6	TRBJ1-1	TRBD1	TGTGCCAGCAGCGCCGGGACAGGGGGACCTGAAGCTTTCTTT	CASSAGTGGPEAFF
many	TRBV18	TRBJ1-5	TRBD1	TGTGCCAGCTCACCGGGACAGGGCGGACAGCCCCAGCATTTT	CASSPGQGGQPQHF
-	TRBV7-2	TRBJ2-1	-	TGTGCCAGCAGCTTATCCTTTCGGGACCCTCACTACAATGAGCAGTTCTTC	CASSLSFRDPHYNEQFF
-	TRBV2	TRBJ1-1	-	TGTGCCAGCAGTGAAGCATACCTGAACACTGAAGCTTTCTTT	CASSEAYLNTEAFF
few	TRBV7-2	TRBJ2-1	-	TGTGCCAGCAGCTCGGGACTGCTCTACAATGAGCAGTTCTTC	CASSSGLLYNEQFF
-	TRBV7-9	TRBJ1-2	-	TGTGCCAGCAGCCCTCCTGGGCAGGGCGTCTATGGCTACACCTTC	CASSPPGQGVYGYTF
-	TRBV20-1	TRBJ2-3	-	TGCAGTGCTAGAGATACTCAGAGTACAGATACGCAGTATTTT	CSARDTQSTDTQYF
-	TRBV6-5	TRBJ2-5	TRBD1	TGTGCCAGCAGACCGACCGGGACAGGGACAGAGACCCAGTACTTC	CASRPTGTGTETQYF
-	TRBV7-2	TRBJ2-3	TRBD2	TGTGCCAGCAGCACACTAGCGGGGTTGGATACGCAGTATTTT	CASSTLAGLDTQYF
many	TRBV18	TRBJ2-4	-	TGTGCCAGCTCACCGGACAGATCCAAAAACATTCAGTACTTC	CASSPDRSKNIQYF
-	TRBV29-1	TRBJ1-2	-	TGCAGCGTTGAACTGCATAACTATGGCTACACCTTC	CSVELHNYGYTF
few	TRBV5-5	TRBJ1-6	-	TGTGCCAGCAGCTGGGCGACACATGAGGATTCACCCCTCCACTTT	CASSWATHEDSPLHF
few	TRBV5-1	TRBJ2-7	TRBD2	TGCGCCAGCAGCTCTAGCGGGGGGGCCTCCTACGAGCAGTACTTC	CASSSSGGASYEQYF
many	TRBV7-9	TRBJ2-2	TRBD1	TGTGCCAGCAGGGGACAGACGAACACCGGGGAGCTGTTTTTT	CASRGQTNTGELFF
few	TRBV7-2	TRBJ2-5	TRBD2	TGTGCCAGCAGCTTATTCGGGGGGGTACAAGAGACCCAGTACTTC	CASSLFGGVQETQYF